Sequencing of this TCR beta chain was carried out in a study of blood T cell repertoires in COVID-19. Study in general: Donors in the United States, Italy and Spain gave samples during acute or convalescent COVID-19. Sources were T cells, B-cell-depleted T cells, or PBMCs; the material itself was cDNA or gDNA.

Patients at the Seattle site were enrolled during active infection and followed longitudinally. Sequencing was performed with immunoSEQ multiplex PCR; in TCRdb, only in-frame clones are kept and a portion is missing. The sample contains 100,000 to 150,000 clones, 85% of which appear only once. This clone has just a few counts. The junction had 10 bases not matched to a gene; V was cut back by 6 bases and J by 3 bases. The CDR3 has 16 amino acids. CDR1 and CDR2 (germline): SNHLY, FYNNEI. Sequences were obtained from peripheral blood. The receptor's source is a woman of 80 years or more with COVID-19, enrolled during active disease. This chain uses TRBV2 with TRBJ2-2, with 7 bases matching TRBD1. CDR3 in amino acids: CASSLGGLGDTGELFF. Here the CDR3 DNA reads TGTGCCAGCAGCTTAGGGGGCCTCGGGGACACCGGGGAGCTGTTTTTT.